The present TCR beta chain was sequenced within a study of control samples from healthy donors and cancer patients. This CDR3 has 14 residues. Unmatched junction bases numbered 1, after V lost 6 bases and J lost 1 base. Germline CDR1 LNHNV, CDR2 YYDKDF (reference sequence). Sequencing was performed with immunoSEQ multiplex PCR; in TCRdb, only in-frame clones are kept and a portion is missing. The sample shows over 100,000 clones, roughly 84% of them seen only once. V is TRBV15 and J is TRBJ2-2; TRBD2 matches 8 bases. The sequence was obtained from a man aged 50-60 years in good health. Source material: blood. For the CDR3, the DNA is TGTGCCACCAGGAGCGGGGGGAACACCGGGGAGCTGTTTTTT. Translated: CATRSGGNTGELFF.